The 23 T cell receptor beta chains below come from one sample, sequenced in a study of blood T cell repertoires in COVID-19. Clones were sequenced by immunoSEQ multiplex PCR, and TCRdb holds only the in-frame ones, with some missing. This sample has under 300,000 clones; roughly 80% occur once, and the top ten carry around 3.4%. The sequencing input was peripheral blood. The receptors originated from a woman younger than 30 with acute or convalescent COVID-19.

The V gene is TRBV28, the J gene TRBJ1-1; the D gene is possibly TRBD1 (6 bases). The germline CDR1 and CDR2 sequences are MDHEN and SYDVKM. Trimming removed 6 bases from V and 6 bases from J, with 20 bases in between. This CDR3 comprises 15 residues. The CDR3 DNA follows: TGTGCCAGCAGAGCCGAGGACAGATTTTACGCTGAAGCTTTCTTT. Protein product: CASRAEDRFYAEAFF.

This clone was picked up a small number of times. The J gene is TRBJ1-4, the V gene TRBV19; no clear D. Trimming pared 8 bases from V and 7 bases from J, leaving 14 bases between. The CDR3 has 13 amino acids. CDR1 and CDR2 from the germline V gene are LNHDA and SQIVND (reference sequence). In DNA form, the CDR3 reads TGTGCCAGTGGACCTAGAGGGTCTGAAAAACTGTTTTTT. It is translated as CASGPRGSEKLFF.

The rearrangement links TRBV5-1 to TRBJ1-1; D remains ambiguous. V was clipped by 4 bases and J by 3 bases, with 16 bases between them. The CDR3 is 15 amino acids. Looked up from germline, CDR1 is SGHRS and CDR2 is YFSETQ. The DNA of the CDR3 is TGCGCCAGCAGCCTGGGATATCTCCGGGACACTGAAGCTTTCTTT. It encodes CASSLGYLRDTEAFF.

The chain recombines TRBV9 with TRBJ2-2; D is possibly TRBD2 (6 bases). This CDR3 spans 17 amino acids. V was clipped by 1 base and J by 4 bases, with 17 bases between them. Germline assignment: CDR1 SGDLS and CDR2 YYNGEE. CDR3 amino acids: CASSVSPEGKGTGELFF. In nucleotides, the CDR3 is TGTGCCAGCAGCGTATCGCCGGAGGGAAAGGGCACCGGGGAGCTGTTTTTT.

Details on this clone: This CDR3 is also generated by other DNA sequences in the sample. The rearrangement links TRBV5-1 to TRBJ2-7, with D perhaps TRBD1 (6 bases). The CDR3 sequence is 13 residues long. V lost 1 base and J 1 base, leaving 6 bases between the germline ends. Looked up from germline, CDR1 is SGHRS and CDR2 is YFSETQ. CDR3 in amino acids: CASSLTGSYEQYF. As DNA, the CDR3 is TGCGCCAGCAGCTTGACAGGGTCCTACGAGCAGTACTTC.

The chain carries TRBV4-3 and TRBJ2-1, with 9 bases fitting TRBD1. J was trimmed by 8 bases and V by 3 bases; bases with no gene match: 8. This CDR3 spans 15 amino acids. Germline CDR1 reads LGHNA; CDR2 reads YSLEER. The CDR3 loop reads CASSHLTGGRDEQFF. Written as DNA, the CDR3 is TGCGCCAGCAGCCACCTCACAGGGGGCCGCGATGAGCAGTTCTTC.

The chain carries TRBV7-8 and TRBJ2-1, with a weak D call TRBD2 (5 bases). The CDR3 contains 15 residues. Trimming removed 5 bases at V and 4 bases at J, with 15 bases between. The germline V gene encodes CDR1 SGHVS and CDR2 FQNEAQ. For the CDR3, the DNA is TGTGCCAGCAGCCAGACTACCCAACTTTACAATGAGCAGTTCTTC. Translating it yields CASSQTTQLYNEQFF.

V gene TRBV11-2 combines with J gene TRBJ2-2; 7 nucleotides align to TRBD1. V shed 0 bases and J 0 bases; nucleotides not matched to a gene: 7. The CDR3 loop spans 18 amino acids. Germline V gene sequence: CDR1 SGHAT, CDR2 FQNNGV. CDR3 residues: CASSLENWDRANTGELFF. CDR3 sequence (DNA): TGTGCCAGCAGCTTAGAGAACTGGGACAGAGCGAACACCGGGGAGCTGTTTTTT.

The CDR3 reads CASINRGTAKNIQYF. The DNA of the CDR3 is TGTGCCAGCATCAACAGGGGGACAGCCAAAAACATTCAGTACTTC. This chain joins TRBV2 and TRBJ2-4; 8 bases are shared with TRBD1. Germline CDR1 reads SNHLY; CDR2 reads FYNNEI. The ends lost 7 bases at V and 0 bases at J; junction bases unmatched: 5. The CDR3 contains 15 residues.

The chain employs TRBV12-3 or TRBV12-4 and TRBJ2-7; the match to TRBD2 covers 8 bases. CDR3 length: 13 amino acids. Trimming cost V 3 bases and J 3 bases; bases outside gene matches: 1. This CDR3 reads CASSFGRGYEQYF. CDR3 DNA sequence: TGTGCCAGCAGTTTCGGGAGGGGCTACGAGCAGTACTTC.

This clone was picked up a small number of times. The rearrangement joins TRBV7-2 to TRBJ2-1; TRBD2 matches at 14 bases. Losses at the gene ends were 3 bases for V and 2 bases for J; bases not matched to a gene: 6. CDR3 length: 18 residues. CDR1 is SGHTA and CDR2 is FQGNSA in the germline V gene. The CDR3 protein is CASSFGLAGGGTYNEQFF. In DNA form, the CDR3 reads TGTGCCAGCAGCTTTGGACTAGCGGGAGGTGGCACCTACAATGAGCAGTTCTTC.

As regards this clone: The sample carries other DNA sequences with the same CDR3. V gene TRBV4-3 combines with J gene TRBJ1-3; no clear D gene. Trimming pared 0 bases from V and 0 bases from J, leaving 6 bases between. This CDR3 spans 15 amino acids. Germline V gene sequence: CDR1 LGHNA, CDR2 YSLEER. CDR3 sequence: CASSQDVSSGNTIYF. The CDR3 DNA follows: TGCGCCAGCAGCCAAGATGTGAGCTCTGGAAACACCATATATTTT.

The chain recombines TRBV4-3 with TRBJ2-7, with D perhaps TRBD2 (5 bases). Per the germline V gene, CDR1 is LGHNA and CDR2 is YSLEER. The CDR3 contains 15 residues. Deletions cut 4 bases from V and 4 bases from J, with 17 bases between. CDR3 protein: CASSPGIFSGYEQYF. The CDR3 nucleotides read TGCGCCAGCAGCCCCGGTATTTTTTCGGGGTACGAGCAGTACTTC.

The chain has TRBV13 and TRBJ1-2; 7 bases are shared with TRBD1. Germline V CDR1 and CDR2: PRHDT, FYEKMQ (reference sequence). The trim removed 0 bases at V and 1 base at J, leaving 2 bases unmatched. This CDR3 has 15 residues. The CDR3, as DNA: TGTGCCAGCAGCTTAGGGGACAGGATTAACTATGGCTACACCTTC. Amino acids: CASSLGDRINYGYTF.

The CDR3 loop is CASSWGTGGTYEQYF. The CDR3 DNA reads as TGCGCCAGCAGCTGGGGTACAGGGGGGACCTACGAGCAGTACTTC. The chain recombines TRBV5-1 with TRBJ2-7, with TRBD1 identical over 8 bases. CDR3 size: 15 residues. With 3 bases clipped from V and 2 bases from J, the junction kept 7 bases outside the gene matches. Germline-derived CDR1 and CDR2 are SGHRS and YFSETQ. Together with reference TRBV5-1 and TRBJ2-7, the CDR3 gives the full variable domain: KAGVTQTPRYLIKTRGQQVTLSCSPISGHRSVSWYQQTPGQGLQFLFEYFSETQRNKGNFPGRFSGRQFSNSRSEMNVSTLELGDSALYLCASSWGTGGTYEQYFGPGTRLTVT.

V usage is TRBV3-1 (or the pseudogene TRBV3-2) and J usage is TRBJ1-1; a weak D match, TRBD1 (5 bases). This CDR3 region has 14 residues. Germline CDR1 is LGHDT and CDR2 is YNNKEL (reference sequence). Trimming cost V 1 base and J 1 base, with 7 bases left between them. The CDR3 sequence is CASSQVRGNTEAFF. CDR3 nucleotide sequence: TGTGCCAGCAGCCAAGTTAGGGGGAACACTGAAGCTTTCTTT.

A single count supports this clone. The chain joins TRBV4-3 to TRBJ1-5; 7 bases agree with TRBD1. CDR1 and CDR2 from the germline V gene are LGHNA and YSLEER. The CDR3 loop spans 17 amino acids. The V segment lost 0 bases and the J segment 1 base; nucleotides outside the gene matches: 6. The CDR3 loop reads CASSQDSAGGSNQPQHF. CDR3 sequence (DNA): TGCGCCAGCAGCCAAGATTCGGCAGGGGGGAGCAATCAGCCCCAGCATTTT.

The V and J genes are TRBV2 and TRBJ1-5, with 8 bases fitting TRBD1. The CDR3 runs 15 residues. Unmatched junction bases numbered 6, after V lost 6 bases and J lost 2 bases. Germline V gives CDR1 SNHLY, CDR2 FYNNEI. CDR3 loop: CASSLQGAGNQPQHF. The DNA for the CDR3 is TGTGCCAGCAGCCTTCAGGGGGCGGGCAATCAGCCCCAGCATTTT.

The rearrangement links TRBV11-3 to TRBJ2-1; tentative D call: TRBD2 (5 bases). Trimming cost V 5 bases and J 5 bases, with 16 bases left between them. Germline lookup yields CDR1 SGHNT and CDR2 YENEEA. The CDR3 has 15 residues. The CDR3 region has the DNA TGTGCCAGCAGCATTGGCAGGAGGAATGACAATGAGCAGTTCTTC. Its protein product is CASSIGRRNDNEQFF.

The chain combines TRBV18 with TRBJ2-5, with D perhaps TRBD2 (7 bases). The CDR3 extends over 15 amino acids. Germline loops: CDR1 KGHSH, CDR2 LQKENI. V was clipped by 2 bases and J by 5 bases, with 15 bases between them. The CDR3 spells CASSPGLGGGETQYF. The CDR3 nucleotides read TGTGCCAGCTCACCAGGACTAGGGGGAGGTGAGACCCAGTACTTC.

The DNA of the CDR3 is TGCGCCAGCAGCCAAGATCTGAGACGGGAGGGCACAGATACGCAGTATTTT. Protein: CASSQDLRREGTDTQYF. The chain is built from TRBV4-3 and TRBJ2-3, with 7 bases identical to TRBD2. The V segment lost 0 bases and the J segment 1 base; nucleotides outside the gene matches: 7. The CDR3 has 17 amino acids. Germline V CDR1 and CDR2: LGHNA, YSLEER.

CDR3 in DNA: TGTGCCAGCAAAGAGGGACTAGCGGGATGGGAGCAGTTCTTC. Protein product: CASKEGLAGWEQFF. The rearrangement uses TRBV2 and TRBJ2-1; 13 bases fit TRBD2. The CDR3 loop spans 14 amino acids. V lost 7 bases, J lost 10 bases, and 7 bases stayed unmatched. Germline CDR1 and CDR2: SNHLY and FYNNEI.

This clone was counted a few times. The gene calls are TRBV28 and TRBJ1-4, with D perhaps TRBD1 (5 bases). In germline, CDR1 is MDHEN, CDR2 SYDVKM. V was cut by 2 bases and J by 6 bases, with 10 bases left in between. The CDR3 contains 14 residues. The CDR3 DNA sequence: TGTGCCAGCAGTTTAGGGGGGTCGGATGAAAAACTGTTTTTT. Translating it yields CASSLGGSDEKLFF.